These 4 T cell receptor beta chains originate from one sample sequenced in a study of blood T cell repertoires in COVID-19. The assay was immunoSEQ multiplex PCR, and TCRdb's table has in-frame clones only and misses some. The sample carries 85,000 to 100,000 clones, approximately 88% recorded once. The material sequenced was peripheral blood. These receptors were taken from a woman aged 55-70 years with acute or convalescent COVID-19.

This clone showed up just once. This chain connects TRBV7-3 to TRBJ2-1, with 8 bases identical to TRBD1. CDR3 length equals 16 residues. V trimming: 3 bases; J trimming: 3 bases; junction bases outside the gene matches: 7. Germline CDR1 reads SGHTA; CDR2 reads FQGTGA. CDR3 in amino acids: CASSFRQGSDYNEQFF. The CDR3 DNA follows: TGTGCCAGCAGCTTTAGACAGGGGTCCGACTACAATGAGCAGTTCTTC.

The genes are TRBV27 and TRBJ2-7; 8 bases match TRBD1. The CDR3 length is 14 residues. The V gene's germline CDR1 is MNHEY and CDR2 SMNVEV (reference sequence). J gave up 6 bases and V 4 bases, and 8 bases lay outside the gene matches. The CDR3 DNA sequence: TGTGCCAGCAGTTGGACAGGGAGCAGGGGCGAGCAGTACTTC. Amino acids: CASSWTGSRGEQYF.

About this clone: A much larger clone sits a single nucleotide away, making a read error possible. The chain employs TRBV13 and TRBJ2-2; 9 bases are a match to TRBD2. CDR1 and CDR2 from the germline V gene are PRHDT and FYEKMQ (reference sequence). The CDR3 contains 15 residues. Unmatched junction bases numbered 2, after V lost 5 bases and J lost 1 base. The CDR3 DNA is TGTGCCAGCAGCCGTAGCGGGGGGAACACCGGGGAGCTGTTTTTT. It translates to CASSRSGGNTGELFF. The full variable domain, in which reference TRBV13 and TRBJ2-2 provide the parts outside the CDR3, is AAGVIQSPRHLIKEKRETATLKCYPIPRHDTVYWYQQGPGQDPQFLISFYEKMQSDKGSIPDRFSAQQFSDYHSELNMSSLELGDSALYFCASSRSGGNTGELFFGEGSRLTVL.

The chain joins TRBV30 to TRBJ1-5; D gene uncertain. V shed 1 base and J shed 4 bases, with 8 bases lying between them. The CDR3 spans 13 residues. The V gene's germline CDR1 is GTSNPN and CDR2 SVGIG (reference sequence). The CDR3 coding sequence is TGTGCCTGGAGTGCACGGGGAAATCAGCCCCAGCATTTT. It is translated as CAWSARGNQPQHF. The whole variable domain, remainder taken from reference TRBV30 and TRBJ1-5, is SQTIHQWPATLVQPVGSPLSLECTVEGTSNPNLYWYRQAAGRGLQLLFYSVGIGQISSEVPQNLSASRPQDRQFILSSKKLLLSDSGFYLCAWSARGNQPQHFGDGTRLSIL.